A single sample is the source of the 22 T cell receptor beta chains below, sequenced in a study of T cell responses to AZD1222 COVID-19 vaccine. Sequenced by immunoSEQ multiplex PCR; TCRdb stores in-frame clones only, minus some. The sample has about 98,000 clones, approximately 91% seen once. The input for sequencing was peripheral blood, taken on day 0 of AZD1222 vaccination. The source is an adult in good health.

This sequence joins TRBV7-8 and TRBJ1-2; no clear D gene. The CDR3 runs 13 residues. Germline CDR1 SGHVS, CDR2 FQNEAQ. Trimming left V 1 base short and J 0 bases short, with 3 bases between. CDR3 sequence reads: CASSLETNYGYTF. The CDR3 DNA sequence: TGTGCCAGCAGCTTAGAGACTAACTATGGCTACACCTTC.

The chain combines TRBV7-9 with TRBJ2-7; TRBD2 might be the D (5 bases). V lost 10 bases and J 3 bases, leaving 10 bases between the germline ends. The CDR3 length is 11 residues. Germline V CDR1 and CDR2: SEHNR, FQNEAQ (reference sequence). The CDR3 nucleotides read TGTGCCACAGCCCGGGGCTACGAGCAGTACTTC. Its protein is CATARGYEQYF.

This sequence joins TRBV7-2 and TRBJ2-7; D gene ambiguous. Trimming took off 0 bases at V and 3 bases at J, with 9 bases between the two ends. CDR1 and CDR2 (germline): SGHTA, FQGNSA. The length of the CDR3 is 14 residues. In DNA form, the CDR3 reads TGTGCCAGCAGCTTAGCGAGCCCAGGCTACGAGCAGTACTTC. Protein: CASSLASPGYEQYF.

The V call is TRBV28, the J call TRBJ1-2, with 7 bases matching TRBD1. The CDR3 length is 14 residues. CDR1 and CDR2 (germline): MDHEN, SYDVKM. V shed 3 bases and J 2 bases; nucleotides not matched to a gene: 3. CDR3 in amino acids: CASSFGQDNYGYTF. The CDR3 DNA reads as TGTGCCAGCAGTTTCGGACAGGACAACTATGGCTACACCTTC.

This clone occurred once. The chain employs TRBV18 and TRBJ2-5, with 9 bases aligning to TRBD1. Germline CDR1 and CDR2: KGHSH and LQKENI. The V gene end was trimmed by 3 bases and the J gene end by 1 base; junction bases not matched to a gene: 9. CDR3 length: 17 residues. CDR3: CASSPPRTGVIQETQYF. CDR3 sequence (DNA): TGTGCCAGCTCACCCCCGAGGACAGGGGTGATCCAAGAGACCCAGTACTTC.

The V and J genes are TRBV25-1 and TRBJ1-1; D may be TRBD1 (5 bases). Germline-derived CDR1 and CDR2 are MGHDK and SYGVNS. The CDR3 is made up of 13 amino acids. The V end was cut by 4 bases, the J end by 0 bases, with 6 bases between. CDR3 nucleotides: TGTGCCAGCAGTGTGGGGGTGAACACTGAAGCTTTCTTT. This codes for CASSVGVNTEAFF.

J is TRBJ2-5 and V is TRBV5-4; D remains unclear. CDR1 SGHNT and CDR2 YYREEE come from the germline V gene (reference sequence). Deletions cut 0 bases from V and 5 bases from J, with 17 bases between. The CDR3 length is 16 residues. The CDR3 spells CASSLGQQARQETQYF. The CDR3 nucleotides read TGTGCCAGCAGCTTGGGCCAGCAGGCCCGCCAGGAGACCCAGTACTTC.

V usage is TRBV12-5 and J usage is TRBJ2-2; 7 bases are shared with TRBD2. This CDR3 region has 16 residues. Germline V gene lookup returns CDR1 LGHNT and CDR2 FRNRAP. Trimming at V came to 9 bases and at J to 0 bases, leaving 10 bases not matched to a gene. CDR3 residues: CASGEGALANTGELFF. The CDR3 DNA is TGTGCTAGCGGGGAGGGAGCACTCGCGAACACCGGGGAGCTGTTTTTT.

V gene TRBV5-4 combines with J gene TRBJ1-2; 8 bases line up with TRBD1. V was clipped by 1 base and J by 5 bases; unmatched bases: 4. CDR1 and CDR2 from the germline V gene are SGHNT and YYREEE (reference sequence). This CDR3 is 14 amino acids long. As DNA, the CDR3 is TGTGCCAGCAGCTTGCAGGGGGCTGGTTATGGCTACACCTTC. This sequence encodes CASSLQGAGYGYTF.

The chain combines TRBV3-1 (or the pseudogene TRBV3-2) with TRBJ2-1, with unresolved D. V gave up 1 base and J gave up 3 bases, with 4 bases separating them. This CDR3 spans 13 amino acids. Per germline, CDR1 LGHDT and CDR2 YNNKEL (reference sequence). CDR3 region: CASSQGRYNEQFF. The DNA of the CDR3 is TGTGCCAGCAGCCAAGGGCGCTACAATGAGCAGTTCTTC.

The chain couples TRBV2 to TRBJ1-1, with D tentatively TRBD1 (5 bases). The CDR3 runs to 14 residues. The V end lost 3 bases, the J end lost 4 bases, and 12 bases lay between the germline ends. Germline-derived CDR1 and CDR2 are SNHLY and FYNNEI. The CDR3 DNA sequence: TGTGCCAGCAGTGATTGGGGGGGGAGCACTGAAGCTTTCTTT. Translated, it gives CASSDWGGSTEAFF.

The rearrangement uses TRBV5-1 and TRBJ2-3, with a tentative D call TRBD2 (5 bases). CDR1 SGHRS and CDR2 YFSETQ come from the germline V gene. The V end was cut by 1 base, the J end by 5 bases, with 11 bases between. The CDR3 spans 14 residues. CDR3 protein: CASSLRAGRDTQYF. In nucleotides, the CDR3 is TGCGCCAGCAGCTTGAGGGCGGGTCGAGATACGCAGTATTTT.

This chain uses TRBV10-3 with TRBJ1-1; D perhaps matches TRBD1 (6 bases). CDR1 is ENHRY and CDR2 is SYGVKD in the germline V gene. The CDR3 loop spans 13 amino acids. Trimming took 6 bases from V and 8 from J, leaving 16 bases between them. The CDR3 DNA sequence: TGTGCCATCAGCGGTGGGGCGGGGGGCGAAGCTTTCTTT. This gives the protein CAISGGAGGEAFF.

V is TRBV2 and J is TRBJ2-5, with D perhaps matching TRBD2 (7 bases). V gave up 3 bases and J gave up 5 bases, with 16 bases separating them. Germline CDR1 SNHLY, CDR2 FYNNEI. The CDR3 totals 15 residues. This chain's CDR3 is CASSEGGPPTETQYF. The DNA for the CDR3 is TGTGCCAGCAGTGAGGGGGGGCCCCCGACGGAGACCCAGTACTTC.

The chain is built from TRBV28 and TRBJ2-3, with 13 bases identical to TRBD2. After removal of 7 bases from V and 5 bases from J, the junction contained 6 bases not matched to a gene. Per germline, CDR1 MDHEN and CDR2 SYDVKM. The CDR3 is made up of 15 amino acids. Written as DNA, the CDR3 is TGTGCCAGCACCGGACTAGCGGGAGCTCGAGATACGCAGTATTTT. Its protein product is CASTGLAGARDTQYF.

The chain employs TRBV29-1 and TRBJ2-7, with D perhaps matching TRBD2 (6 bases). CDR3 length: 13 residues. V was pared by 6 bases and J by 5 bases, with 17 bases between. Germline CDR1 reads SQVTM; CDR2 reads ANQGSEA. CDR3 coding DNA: TGCAGCGTAACCCTATTCGCGGGGAACGAGCAGTACTTC. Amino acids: CSVTLFAGNEQYF.

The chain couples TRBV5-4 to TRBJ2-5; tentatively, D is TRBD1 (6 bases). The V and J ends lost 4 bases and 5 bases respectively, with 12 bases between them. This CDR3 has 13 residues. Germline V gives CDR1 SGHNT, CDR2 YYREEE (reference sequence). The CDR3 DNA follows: TGTGCCAGCAGCCTCGACCAGGGGGAGACCCAGTACTTC. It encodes CASSLDQGETQYF.

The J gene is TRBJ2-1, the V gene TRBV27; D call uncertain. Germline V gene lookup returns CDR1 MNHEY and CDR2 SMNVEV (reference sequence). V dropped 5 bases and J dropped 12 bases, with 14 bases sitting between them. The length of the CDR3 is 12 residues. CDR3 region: CASSANAHMQFF. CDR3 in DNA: TGTGCCAGCAGTGCGAACGCCCACATGCAGTTCTTC.

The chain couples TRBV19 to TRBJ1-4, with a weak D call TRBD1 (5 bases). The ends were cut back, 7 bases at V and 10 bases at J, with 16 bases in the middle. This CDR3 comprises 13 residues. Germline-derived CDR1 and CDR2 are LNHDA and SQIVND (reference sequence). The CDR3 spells CASIPSPGTKLFF. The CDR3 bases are TGTGCCAGTATCCCCTCCCCCGGGACAAAACTGTTTTTT.

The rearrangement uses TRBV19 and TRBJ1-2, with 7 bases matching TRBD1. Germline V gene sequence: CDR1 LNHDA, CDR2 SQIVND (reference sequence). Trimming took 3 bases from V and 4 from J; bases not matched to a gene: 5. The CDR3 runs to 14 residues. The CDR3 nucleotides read TGTGCCAGTAGTATGGGACAGAGGGGCTATGGCTACACCTTC. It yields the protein CASSMGQRGYGYTF.

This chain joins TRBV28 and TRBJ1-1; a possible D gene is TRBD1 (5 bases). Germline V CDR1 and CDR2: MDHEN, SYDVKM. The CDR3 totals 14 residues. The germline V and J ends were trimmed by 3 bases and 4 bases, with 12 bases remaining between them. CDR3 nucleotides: TGTGCCAGCAGTTTGTCTGGGGCAGGCACTGAAGCTTTCTTT. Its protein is CASSLSGAGTEAFF.

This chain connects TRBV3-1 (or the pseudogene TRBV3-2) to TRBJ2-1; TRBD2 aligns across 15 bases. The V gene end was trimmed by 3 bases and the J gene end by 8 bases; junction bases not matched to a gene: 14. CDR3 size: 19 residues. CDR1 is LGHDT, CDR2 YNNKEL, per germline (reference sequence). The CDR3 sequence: CASSHQGKGLAGGKDEQFF. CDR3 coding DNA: TGTGCCAGCAGCCATCAGGGGAAGGGACTAGCGGGAGGTAAGGATGAGCAGTTCTTC.